Here is one TCR beta chain with its context. The antigen is undetermined. The data were taken from a study of blood T cells in healthy people across ages. For the second PCR, which ran for roughly 6 to 12 cycles, a sample-barcoded 5' primer and a J-beta primer mix were used. TCRdb processed the 5' RACE reads anew with MiXCR; each CDR3 protein has one entry. The sample consists of about 800,000 distinct CDR3 sequences, 20% to 30% of them appearing once. Study results and caveats: Per million T cells, TCR beta diversity dropped about linearly as age rose. Estimates of total diversity, which came from one million sequenced T cells, were considered to be underestimates.

Per the germline V gene, CDR1 is MDHEN and CDR2 is SYDVKM. Trimming cost V 8 bases and J 9 bases; bases outside gene matches: 21. This CDR3 is built from 16 residues. The same specimen was also included in a second study, on T cells of mothers and their children. In that study: At 1.5 ug per 15 ul, all of the extracted RNA went into cDNA synthesis.

The chain carries TRBV28 and TRBJ2-5; 7 bases match TRBD2. The material sequenced was blood. This TCR came from a boy between 10 and 17 years old in good health. The CDR3 nucleotides read TGTGCCAGCCAAGGCCGGCGGGAGACAACGCGTGGGCCCCAGTACTTC. As protein: CASQGRRETTRGPQYF.